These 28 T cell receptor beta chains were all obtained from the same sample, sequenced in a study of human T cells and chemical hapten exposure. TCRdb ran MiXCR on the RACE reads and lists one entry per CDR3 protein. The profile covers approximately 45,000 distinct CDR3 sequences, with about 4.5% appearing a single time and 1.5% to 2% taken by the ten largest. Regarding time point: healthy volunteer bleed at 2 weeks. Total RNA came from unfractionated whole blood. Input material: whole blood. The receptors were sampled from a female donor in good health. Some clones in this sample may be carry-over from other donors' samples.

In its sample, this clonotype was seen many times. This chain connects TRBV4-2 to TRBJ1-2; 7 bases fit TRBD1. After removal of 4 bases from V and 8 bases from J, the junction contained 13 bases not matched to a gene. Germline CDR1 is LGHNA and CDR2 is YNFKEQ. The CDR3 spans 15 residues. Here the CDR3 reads CASSPWENRGDGYTF. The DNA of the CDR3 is TGTGCCAGCAGCCCATGGGAGAACAGGGGAGACGGCTACACCTTC.

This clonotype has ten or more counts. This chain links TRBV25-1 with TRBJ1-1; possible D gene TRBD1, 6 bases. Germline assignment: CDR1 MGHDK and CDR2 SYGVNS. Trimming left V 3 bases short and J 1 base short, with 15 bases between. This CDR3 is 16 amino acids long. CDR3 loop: CASSDSTTGPNTEAFF. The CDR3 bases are TGTGCCAGCAGTGACTCCACTACAGGGCCGAACACTGAAGCTTTCTTT.

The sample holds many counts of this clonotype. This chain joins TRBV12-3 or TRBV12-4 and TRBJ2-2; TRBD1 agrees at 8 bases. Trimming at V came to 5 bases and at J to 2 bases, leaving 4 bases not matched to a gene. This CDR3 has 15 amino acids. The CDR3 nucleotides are TGTGCCAGCAGTCGAGCAGGGGGCAACACCGGGGAGCTGTTTTTT. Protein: CASSRAGGNTGELFF.

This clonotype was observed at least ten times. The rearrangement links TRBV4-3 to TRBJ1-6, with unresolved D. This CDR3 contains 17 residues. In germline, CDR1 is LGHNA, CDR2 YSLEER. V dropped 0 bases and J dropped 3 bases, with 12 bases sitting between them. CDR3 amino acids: CASSQDLGRIYNSPLHF. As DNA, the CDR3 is TGCGCCAGCAGCCAAGATCTGGGGAGAATCTATAATTCACCCCTCCACTTT.

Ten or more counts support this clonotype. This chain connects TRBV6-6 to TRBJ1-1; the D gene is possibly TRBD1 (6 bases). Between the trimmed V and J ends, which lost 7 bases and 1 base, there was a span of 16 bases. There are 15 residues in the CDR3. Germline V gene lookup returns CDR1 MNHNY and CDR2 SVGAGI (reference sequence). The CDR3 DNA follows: TGTGCCAGCACTCCACCCAGACAGGCGAACACTGAAGCTTTCTTT. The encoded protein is CASTPPRQANTEAFF.

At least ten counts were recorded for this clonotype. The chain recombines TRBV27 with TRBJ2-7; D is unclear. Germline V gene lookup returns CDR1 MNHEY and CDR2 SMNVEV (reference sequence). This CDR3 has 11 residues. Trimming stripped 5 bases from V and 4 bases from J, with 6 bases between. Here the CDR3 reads CASSANYEQYF. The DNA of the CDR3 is TGTGCCAGCAGTGCGAATTACGAGCAGTACTTC.

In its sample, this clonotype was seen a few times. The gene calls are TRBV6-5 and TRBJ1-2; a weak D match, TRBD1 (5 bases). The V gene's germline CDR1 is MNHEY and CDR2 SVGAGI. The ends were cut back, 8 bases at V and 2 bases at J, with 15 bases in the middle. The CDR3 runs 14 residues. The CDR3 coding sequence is TGTGCCAGCTCCTATGGGGGGGGAAACTATGGCTACACCTTC. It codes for CASSYGGGNYGYTF.

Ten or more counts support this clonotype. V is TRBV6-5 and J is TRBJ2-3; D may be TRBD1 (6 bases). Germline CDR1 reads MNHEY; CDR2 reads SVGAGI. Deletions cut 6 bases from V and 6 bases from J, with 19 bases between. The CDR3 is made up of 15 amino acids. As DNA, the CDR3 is TGTGCCAGCAGCCCTTCAGGGGTCCTTTTGGATACGCAGTATTTT. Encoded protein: CASSPSGVLLDTQYF.

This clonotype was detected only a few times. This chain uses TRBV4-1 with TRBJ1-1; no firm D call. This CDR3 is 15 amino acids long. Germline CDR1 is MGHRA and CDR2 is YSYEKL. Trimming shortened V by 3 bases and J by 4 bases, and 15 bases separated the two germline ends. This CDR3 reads CASSHARSLATEAFF. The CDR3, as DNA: TGCGCCAGCAGCCACGCCCGGTCATTGGCCACTGAAGCTTTCTTT.

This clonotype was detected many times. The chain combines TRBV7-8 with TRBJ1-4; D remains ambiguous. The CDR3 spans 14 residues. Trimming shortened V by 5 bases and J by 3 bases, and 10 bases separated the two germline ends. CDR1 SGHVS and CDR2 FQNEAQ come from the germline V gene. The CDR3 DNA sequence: TGTGCCAGCAGCCACCGGGCCTCTAATGAAAAACTGTTTTTT. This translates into CASSHRASNEKLFF.

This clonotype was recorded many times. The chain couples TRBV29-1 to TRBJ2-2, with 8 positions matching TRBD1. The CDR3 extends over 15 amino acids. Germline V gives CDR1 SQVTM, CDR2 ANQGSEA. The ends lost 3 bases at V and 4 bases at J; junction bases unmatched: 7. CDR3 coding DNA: TGCAGCGTTGAGCTGACAGGGGCGGGCACCGGGGAGCTGTTTTTT. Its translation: CSVELTGAGTGELFF.

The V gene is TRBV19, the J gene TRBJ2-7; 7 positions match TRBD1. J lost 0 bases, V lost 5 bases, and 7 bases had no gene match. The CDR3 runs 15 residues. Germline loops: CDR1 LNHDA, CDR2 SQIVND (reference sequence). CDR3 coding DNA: TGTGCCAGTAGTCGTGGACAGGCAATCTCCTACGAGCAGTACTTC. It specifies CASSRGQAISYEQYF. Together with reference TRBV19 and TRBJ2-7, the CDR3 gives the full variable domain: DGGITQSPKYLFRKEGQNVTLSCEQNLNHDAMYWYRQDPGQGLRLIYYSQIVNDFQKGDIAEGYSVSREKKESFPLTVTSAQKNPTAFYLCASSRGQAISYEQYFGPGTRLTVT.

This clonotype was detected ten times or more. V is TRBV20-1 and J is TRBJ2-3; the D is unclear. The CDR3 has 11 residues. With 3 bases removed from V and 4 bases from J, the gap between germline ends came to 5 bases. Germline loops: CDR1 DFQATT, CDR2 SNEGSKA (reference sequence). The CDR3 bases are TGCAGTGCTAGTAATCCAGATACGCAGTATTTT. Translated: CSASNPDTQYF.

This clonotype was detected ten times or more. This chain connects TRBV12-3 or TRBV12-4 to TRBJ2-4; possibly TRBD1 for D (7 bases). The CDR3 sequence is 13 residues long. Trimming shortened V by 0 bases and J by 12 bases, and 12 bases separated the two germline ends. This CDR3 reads CASSLAPEGAQYF. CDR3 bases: TGTGCCAGCAGTTTAGCCCCGGAGGGGGCTCAGTACTTC.

CDR3 amino acids: CASSQDQGAAAYGYTF. The CDR3 DNA follows: TGTGCCAGCAGCCAAGATCAGGGGGCAGCTGCTTATGGCTACACCTTC. J is TRBJ1-2 and V is TRBV3-1, with TRBD1 identical over 8 bases. The CDR3 loop spans 16 amino acids. CDR1 is LGHDT, CDR2 YNNKEL, per germline (reference sequence). The V gene end was trimmed by 0 bases and the J gene end by 5 bases; junction bases not matched to a gene: 8.

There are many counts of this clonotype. CDR3 region: CASSFYGGVGEAFF. CDR3 DNA: TGTGCCAGCAGCTTTTATGGGGGCGTAGGTGAAGCTTTCTTT. The rearrangement links TRBV7-3 to TRBJ1-1; perhaps TRBD1 as D (6 bases). This CDR3 comprises 14 residues. Trimming left V 3 bases short and J 7 bases short, with 15 bases between. Germline CDR1 and CDR2: SGHTA and FQGTGA.

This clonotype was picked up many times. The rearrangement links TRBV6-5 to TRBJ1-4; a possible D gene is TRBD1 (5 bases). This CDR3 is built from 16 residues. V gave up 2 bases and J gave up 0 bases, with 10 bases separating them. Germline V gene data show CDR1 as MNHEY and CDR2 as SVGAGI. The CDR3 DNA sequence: TGTGCCAGCAGTTACGGGACGTCTGCAACTAATGAAAAACTGTTTTTT. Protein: CASSYGTSATNEKLFF.

CDR3 loop: CASSLPGGSYNSPLHF. The DNA of the CDR3 is TGCGCCAGCAGCCTACCGGGGGGAAGCTATAATTCACCCCTCCACTTT. The rearrangement links TRBV5-1 to TRBJ1-6; a possible D gene is TRBD1 (5 bases). Per germline, CDR1 SGHRS and CDR2 YFSETQ. The CDR3 is made up of 16 amino acids. V was clipped by 4 bases and J by 3 bases, with 14 bases between them.

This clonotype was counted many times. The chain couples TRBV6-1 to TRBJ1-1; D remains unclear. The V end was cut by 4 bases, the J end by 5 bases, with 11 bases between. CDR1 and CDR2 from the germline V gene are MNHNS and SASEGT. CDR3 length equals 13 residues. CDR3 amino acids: CASSARRLTEAFF. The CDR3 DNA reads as TGTGCCAGCAGTGCACGCCGGCTGACTGAAGCTTTCTTT.

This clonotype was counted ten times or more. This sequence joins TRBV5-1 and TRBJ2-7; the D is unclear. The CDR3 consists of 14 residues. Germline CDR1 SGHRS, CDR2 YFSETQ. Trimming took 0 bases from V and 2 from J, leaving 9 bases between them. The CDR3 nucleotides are TGCGCCAGCAGCTTGGTGCCGGCAACCTACGAGCAGTACTTC. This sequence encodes CASSLVPATYEQYF.

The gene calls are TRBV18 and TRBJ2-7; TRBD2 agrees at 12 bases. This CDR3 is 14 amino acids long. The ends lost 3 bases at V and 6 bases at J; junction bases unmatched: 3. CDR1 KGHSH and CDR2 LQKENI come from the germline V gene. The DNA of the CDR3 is TGTGCCAGCTCACCTCCGGGACTAGCGGGCGAGCAGTACTTC. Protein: CASSPPGLAGEQYF. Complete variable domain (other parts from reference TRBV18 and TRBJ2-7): NAGVMQNPRHLVRRRGQEARLRCSPMKGHSHVYWYRQLPEEGLKFMVYLQKENIIDESGMPKERFSAEFPKEGPSILRIQQVVRGDSAAYFCASSPPGLAGEQYFGPGTRLTVT.

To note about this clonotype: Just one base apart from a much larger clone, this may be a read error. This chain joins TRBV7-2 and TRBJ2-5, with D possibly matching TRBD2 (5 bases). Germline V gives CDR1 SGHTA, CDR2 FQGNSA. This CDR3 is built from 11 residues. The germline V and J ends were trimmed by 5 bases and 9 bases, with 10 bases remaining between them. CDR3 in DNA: TGTGCCAGCAGCGTGTCGGAGGCCCAGTACTTC. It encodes CASSVSEAQYF.

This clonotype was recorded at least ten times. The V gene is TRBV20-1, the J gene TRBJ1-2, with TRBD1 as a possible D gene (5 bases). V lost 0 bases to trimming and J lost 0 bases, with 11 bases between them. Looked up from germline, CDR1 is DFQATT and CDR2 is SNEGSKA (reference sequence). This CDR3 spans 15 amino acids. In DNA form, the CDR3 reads TGCAGTGCTAGAGATTCCGGACACACTAACTATGGCTACACCTTC. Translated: CSARDSGHTNYGYTF.

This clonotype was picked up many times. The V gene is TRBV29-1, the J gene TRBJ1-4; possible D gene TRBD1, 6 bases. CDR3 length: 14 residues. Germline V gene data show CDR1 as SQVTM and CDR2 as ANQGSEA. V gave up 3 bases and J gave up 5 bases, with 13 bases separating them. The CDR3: CSVDRGETNEKLFF. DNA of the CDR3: TGCAGCGTTGATAGGGGGGAAACCAATGAAAAACTGTTTTTT.

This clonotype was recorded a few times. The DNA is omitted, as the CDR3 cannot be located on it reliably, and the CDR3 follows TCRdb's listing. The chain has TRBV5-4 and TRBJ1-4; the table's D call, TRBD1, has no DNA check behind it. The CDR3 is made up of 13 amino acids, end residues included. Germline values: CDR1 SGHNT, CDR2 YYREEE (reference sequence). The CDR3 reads CASSFGQGEKLFF.

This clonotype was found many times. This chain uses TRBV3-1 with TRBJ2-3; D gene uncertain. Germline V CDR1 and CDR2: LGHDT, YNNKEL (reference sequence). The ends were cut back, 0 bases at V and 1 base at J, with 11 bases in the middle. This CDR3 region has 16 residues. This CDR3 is CASSQDMGGGTDTQYF. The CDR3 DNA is TGTGCCAGCAGCCAAGATATGGGTGGTGGCACAGATACGCAGTATTTT.

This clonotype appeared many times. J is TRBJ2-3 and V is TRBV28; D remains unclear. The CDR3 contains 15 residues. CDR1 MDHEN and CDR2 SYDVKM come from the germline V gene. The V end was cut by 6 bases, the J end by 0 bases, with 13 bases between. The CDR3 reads CASSSVYSSTDTQYF. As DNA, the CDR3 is TGTGCCAGCAGCTCAGTATATTCTAGCACAGATACGCAGTATTTT. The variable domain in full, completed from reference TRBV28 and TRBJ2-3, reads DVKVTQSSRYLVKRTGEKVFLECVQDMDHENMFWYRQDPGLGLRLIYFSYDVKMKEKGDIPEGYSVSREKKERFSLILESASTNQTSMYLCASSSVYSSTDTQYFGPGTRLTVL.

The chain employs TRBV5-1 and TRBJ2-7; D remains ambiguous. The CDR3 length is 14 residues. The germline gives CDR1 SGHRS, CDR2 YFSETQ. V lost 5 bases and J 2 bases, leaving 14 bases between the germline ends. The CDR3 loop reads CASRPTLLTYEQYF. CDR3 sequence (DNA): TGCGCCAGCAGACCCACTCTCCTCACCTACGAGCAGTACTTC. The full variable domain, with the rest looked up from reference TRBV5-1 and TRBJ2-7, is KAGVTQTPRYLIKTRGQQVTLSCSPISGHRSVSWYQQTPGQGLQFLFEYFSETQRNKGNFPGRFSGRQFSNSRSEMNVSTLELGDSALYLCASRPTLLTYEQYFGPGTRLTVT.